The 28 T cell receptor beta chains given below trace back to one sample, sequenced in a study of beta chain features in type 1 diabetes listed by TCRdb under 2018. Broader findings and caveats from the paper: In all four CD4+ subsets, TCRB CDR3 length was moderately but significantly shorter in type 1 diabetes patients.

The library was generated by the immunoSEQ multiplex PCR assay. The entire isolated RNA was reverse transcribed using the High Capacity cDNA Reverse Transcription Kit, and thus expressed TCRB transcripts were sequenced. Imported from immuneACCESS, the table was reduced by TCRdb to in-frame sequences with V and J called. These copies leave out some clones; in studies compared against another copy, an unresolved V gene accounts for under half, and the cause of the remainder is not known. Here the sample has 640,000 or so clones; over 11% occur a single time. Jointly, the top ten make up 0.035% to 0.04% of the sample. What these receptors recognize is not known. The sample consisted of naive CD4+ T cells from blood. In the paper's terms, the cell subset or site label means: true naive CD4+ T cells. The source is a man younger than 30 with type 1 diabetes.

CDR3 DNA sequence: TGTGCCAGCAGTTTAATAGGAACATCCTACGAGCAGTACTTC. This sequence encodes CASSLIGTSYEQYF. The chain recombines TRBV27 with TRBJ2-7; no definite D call. V lost 2 bases, J lost 1 base, and 9 bases lay in between. The CDR3 runs 14 residues. Germline values: CDR1 MNHEY, CDR2 SMNVEV (reference sequence).

J is TRBJ2-5 and V is TRBV9, with TRBD2 matching over 12 bases. This CDR3 is 15 amino acids long. Germline values: CDR1 SGDLS, CDR2 YYNGEE. The junction had 1 base not matched to a gene; V was cut back by 0 bases and J by 4 bases. CDR3 loop: CASSVGLAGVETQYF. The CDR3 nucleotides are TGTGCCAGCAGCGTAGGACTAGCGGGAGTAGAGACCCAGTACTTC. Looking up the rest from reference TRBV9 and TRBJ2-5 gives the full variable domain: DSGVTQTPKHLITATGQRVTLRCSPRSGDLSVYWYQQSLDQGLQFLIQYYNGEERAKGNILERFSAQQFPDLHSELNLSSLELGDSALYFCASSVGLAGVETQYFGPGTRLLVL.

V gene TRBV27 combines with J gene TRBJ1-6, with D possibly matching TRBD1 (6 bases). The germline V and J ends were trimmed by 3 bases and 11 bases, with 17 bases remaining between them. The length of the CDR3 is 15 residues. CDR1 and CDR2 from the germline V gene are MNHEY and SMNVEV (reference sequence). This CDR3 reads CASSFDQGRRAPLHF. In DNA form, the CDR3 reads TGTGCCAGCAGTTTTGACCAGGGGCGGAGGGCACCCCTCCACTTT.

The chain carries TRBV9 and TRBJ1-2, with D perhaps TRBD1 (6 bases). There are 14 residues in the CDR3. Trimming cost V 3 bases and J 0 bases, with 9 bases left between them. From germline, CDR1 is SGDLS and CDR2 YYNGEE. The CDR3, as DNA: TGTGCCAGCAGCGCGGACAGCTCTAACTATGGCTACACCTTC. Protein sequence: CASSADSSNYGYTF.

This sequence joins TRBV5-6 and TRBJ2-1; D uncertain. Germline V gene data show CDR1 as SGHDT and CDR2 as YYEEEE. V was shortened by 4 bases and J by 4 bases, with 9 bases between the two germline ends. CDR3 length: 13 amino acids. The chain's CDR3 is CASSVRGYNEQFF. The CDR3 DNA is TGTGCCAGCAGCGTTCGCGGTTACAATGAGCAGTTCTTC.

The rearrangement links TRBV4-3 to TRBJ1-2, with D perhaps TRBD1 (5 bases). This CDR3 has 13 residues. Trimming pared 0 bases from V and 13 bases from J, leaving 15 bases between. The germline CDR1 and CDR2 sequences are LGHNA and YSLEER. The CDR3 loop reads CASSQDTGSRRTF. DNA of the CDR3: TGCGCCAGCAGCCAAGACACAGGTTCCCGCCGCACCTTC.

This clone was detected a few times. The rearrangement uses TRBV12-5 and TRBJ1-1; tentative D call: TRBD1 (5 bases). This CDR3 is built from 13 residues. The V end was cut by 4 bases, the J end by 2 bases, with 8 bases between. In germline, CDR1 is LGHNT, CDR2 FRNRAP. Here the CDR3 DNA reads TGTGCTAGTGGTTCGACAGAAAACACTGAAGCTTTCTTT. This sequence encodes CASGSTENTEAFF.

V and J are TRBV29-1 and TRBJ1-1; D perhaps matches TRBD1 (5 bases). Germline V CDR1 and CDR2: SQVTM, ANQGSEA. The CDR3 loop spans 13 amino acids. V shed 2 bases and J shed 5 bases, with 12 bases lying between them. CDR3 amino acids: CSVETQGGTEAFF. As DNA, the CDR3 is TGCAGCGTTGAAACCCAGGGCGGGACTGAAGCTTTCTTT.

The J gene is TRBJ2-2, the V gene TRBV10-3, with D unresolved. The V gene lost 0 bases and the J gene lost 1 base, with 0 bases spanning the gap. The CDR3 sequence is 13 residues long. Germline CDR1 ENHRY, CDR2 SYGVKD. This CDR3 reads CAISESNTGELFF. CDR3 sequence (DNA): TGTGCCATCAGTGAGTCGAACACCGGGGAGCTGTTTTTT.

Concerning this clone: Other DNA sequences in this sample translate to the same CDR3. The chain couples TRBV18 to TRBJ2-7, with 12 positions matching TRBD1. The CDR3 has 15 residues. CDR1 is KGHSH and CDR2 is LQKENI in the germline V gene. V lost 3 bases and J lost 5; bases outside the gene matches: 5. The CDR3 DNA sequence: TGTGCCAGCTCACCTCCGGGACAGGGGGCTCACGAGCAGTACTTC. Its translation: CASSPPGQGAHEQYF. The whole variable domain, remainder taken from reference TRBV18 and TRBJ2-7, is NAGVMQNPRHLVRRRGQEARLRCSPMKGHSHVYWYRQLPEEGLKFMVYLQKENIIDESGMPKERFSAEFPKEGPSILRIQQVVRGDSAAYFCASSPPGQGAHEQYFGPGTRLTVT.

The rearrangement links TRBV6-5 to TRBJ2-7; D not resolved. The CDR3 covers 12 residues. CDR1 and CDR2 (germline): MNHEY, SVGAGI. The CDR3 protein is CARTVATYEQYF. The CDR3, as DNA: TGTGCGAGGACCGTCGCGACCTACGAGCAGTACTTC.

This clone has more than one count but fewer than ten. The genes are TRBV7-2 and TRBJ2-2; 7 nucleotides match TRBD2. After removal of 8 bases from V and 13 bases from J, the junction contained 13 bases not matched to a gene. The CDR3 is 13 residues long. The germline gives CDR1 SGHTA, CDR2 FQGNSA. The CDR3: CASGREGSGALFF. The CDR3 nucleotides read TGTGCCAGCGGGAGGGAGGGTAGCGGCGCGCTGTTTTTT. Combining the CDR3 with reference TRBV7-2 and TRBJ2-2 gives the whole variable domain GAGVSQSPSNKVTEKGKDVELRCDPISGHTALYWYRQSLGQGLEFLIYFQGNSAPDKSGLPSDRFSAERTGGSVSTLTIQRTQQEDSAVYLCASGREGSGALFFGEGSRLTVL.

This clone was seen only a few times. The chain's CDR3 is CSVESRTENIQYF. The CDR3 region has the DNA TGCAGCGTTGAATCTCGGACCGAAAACATTCAGTACTTC. The chain recombines TRBV29-1 with TRBJ2-4; D ambiguous. V shed 2 bases and J shed 5 bases, with 10 bases lying between them. CDR3 length equals 13 residues. The germline CDR1 and CDR2 sequences are SQVTM and ANQGSEA.

The sample holds a few counts of this clone. The rearrangement joins TRBV25-1 to TRBJ1-1, with D possibly matching TRBD1 (5 bases). Trimming removed 1 base from V and 4 bases from J, with 10 bases in between. CDR1 and CDR2 (germline): MGHDK, SYGVNS. The CDR3 consists of 14 residues. The CDR3: CASSESGRGTEAFF. The CDR3 DNA reads TGTGCCAGCAGTGAATCTGGGAGGGGCACTGAAGCTTTCTTT.

This clone turned up a few times. The chain is built from TRBV29-1 and TRBJ1-1; D perhaps matches TRBD1 (5 bases). The germline V gene has CDR1 SQVTM and CDR2 ANQGSEA. The germline V and J ends were trimmed by 3 bases and 10 bases, with 18 bases remaining between them. This CDR3 region has 13 residues. The CDR3 region is CSVEHRSLAGAFF. CDR3 bases: TGCAGCGTTGAGCACAGGAGCCTTGCCGGAGCTTTCTTT.

A remark on this clone: At one end the junction does not follow the germline gene, possibly because of a read error. This sequence joins TRBV7-7 and TRBJ2-5, with 9 nucleotides matching TRBD1. The CDR3 runs to 15 residues. CDR1 and CDR2 from the germline V gene are SSHAT and FNYEAQ (reference sequence). CDR3 bases: TGTGCTAGCAGTTCGGGACAGGGAGGACAAGAGACCCAGTACTTC. Translation gives CASSSGQGGQETQYF.

This clone was counted ten times or more. This chain connects TRBV28 to TRBJ2-6; D possibly corresponds to TRBD2 (6 bases). With 6 bases removed from V and 8 bases from J, the gap between germline ends came to 11 bases. The CDR3 contains 13 residues. CDR1 is MDHEN and CDR2 is SYDVKM in the germline V gene. The CDR3 protein is CASRDGDSNVLTF. For the CDR3, the DNA is TGTGCCAGCAGGGACGGGGACTCCAACGTCCTGACTTTC.

The V and J genes are TRBV7-9 and TRBJ2-7; tentatively, D is TRBD2 (5 bases). Germline CDR1 and CDR2: SEHNR and FQNEAQ (reference sequence). V was clipped by 5 bases and J by 4 bases, with 12 bases between them. This CDR3 has 13 amino acids. The CDR3 DNA reads as TGTGCCAGCAGCCCACGGACTGGATACGAGCAGTACTTC. This codes for CASSPRTGYEQYF.

This clone showed up just a few times. Other DNA sequences within the sample encode an identical CDR3. The chain links TRBV28 to TRBJ2-7; D ambiguous. Germline-derived CDR1 and CDR2 are MDHEN and SYDVKM. CDR3 size: 12 residues. With 6 bases removed from V and 1 base from J, the gap between germline ends came to 7 bases. In DNA form, the CDR3 reads TGTGCCAGCAGGGGGTTATCCTACGAGCAGTACTTC. This translates into CASRGLSYEQYF.

The chain employs TRBV14 and TRBJ2-2; D is perhaps TRBD2 (6 bases). The CDR3 contains 17 residues. Germline CDR1 SGHDN, CDR2 FVKESK. The V end was cut by 6 bases, the J end by 5 bases, with 22 bases between. CDR3 protein: CASRPRDLSMGTGELFF. CDR3 nucleotide sequence: TGTGCCAGCAGGCCTCGGGACTTATCAATGGGAACCGGGGAGCTGTTTTTT.

This clone was detected a few times. V and J are TRBV7-9 and TRBJ2-7; TRBD1 matches at 9 bases. This CDR3 region has 15 residues. Germline assignment: CDR1 SEHNR and CDR2 FQNEAQ (reference sequence). J lost 5 bases, V lost 2 bases, and 7 bases had no gene match. The DNA for the CDR3 is TGTGCCAGCAGCTTAACATGGGACAGGGCAGACGAGCAGTACTTC. Residues: CASSLTWDRADEQYF.

The chain links TRBV2 to TRBJ2-4; D is possibly TRBD1 (6 bases). Germline V gives CDR1 SNHLY, CDR2 FYNNEI. Trimming stripped 4 bases from V and 6 bases from J, with 16 bases between. CDR3 size: 15 residues. The CDR3 region is CASSGSGAPGNIQYF. The CDR3, as DNA: TGTGCCAGCAGTGGTTCAGGGGCTCCCGGAAACATTCAGTACTTC.

This clone has only a few counts. The gene calls are TRBV9 and TRBJ2-2, with D possibly matching TRBD2 (5 bases). This CDR3 is 16 amino acids long. CDR1 and CDR2 (germline): SGDLS, YYNGEE. With 0 bases removed from V and 4 bases from J, the gap between germline ends came to 13 bases. The CDR3 nucleotides are TGTGCCAGCAGCGTAGGGGAGACTCGAGCCACCGGGGAGCTGTTTTTT. Protein product: CASSVGETRATGELFF.

This clone was seen a handful of times. The chain recombines TRBV7-2 with TRBJ2-4; TRBD1 matches at 7 bases. This CDR3 contains 14 residues. Germline V CDR1 and CDR2: SGHTA, FQGNSA. V lost 6 bases, J lost 3 bases, and 5 bases stayed unmatched. The CDR3 protein is CASRAGGIKNIQYF. The CDR3, as DNA: TGTGCCAGCAGGGCAGGGGGTATCAAAAACATTCAGTACTTC.

V gene TRBV29-1 combines with J gene TRBJ1-2; TRBD1 matches 8 bases. With 4 bases clipped from V and 7 bases from J, the junction kept 2 bases outside the gene matches. There are 11 residues in the CDR3. Germline V lookup: CDR1 SQVTM, CDR2 ANQGSEA. In nucleotides, the CDR3 is TGCAGCGTTGTAACAGGGGGTGGCTACACCTTC. It codes for CSVVTGGGYTF.

The table lists this clone with a few counts. DNA for the CDR3: TGTGCCAGTAGTCGGGACTATGGCTACACCTTC. This sequence encodes CASSRDYGYTF. V and J are TRBV19 and TRBJ1-2; D is undetermined. CDR3 size: 11 residues. Trimming pared 5 bases from V and 3 bases from J, leaving 4 bases between. CDR1 and CDR2 (germline): LNHDA, SQIVND (reference sequence).

The chain links TRBV9 to TRBJ2-2, with D perhaps matching TRBD2 (6 bases). V lost 0 bases to trimming and J lost 1 base, with 16 bases between them. This CDR3 has 18 amino acids. Germline CDR1 reads SGDLS; CDR2 reads YYNGEE. As DNA, the CDR3 is TGTGCCAGCAGCGTAGGTTTGGGGGGATACTTGAACACCGGGGAGCTGTTTTTT. Its translation is CASSVGLGGYLNTGELFF.

Notes on this clone: The junction shows a germline mismatch at one end, possibly a read error. The chain recombines TRBV5-4 with TRBJ2-1, with D possibly TRBD2 on 6 matching bases. Germline values: CDR1 SGHNT, CDR2 YYREEE (reference sequence). The length of the CDR3 is 13 residues. The CDR3 DNA sequence: TGCGCCAGCAGCCCGGAAAGGAACAGGAGGGAGTTCTTC. The encoded protein is CASSPERNRREFF.